One and the same sample provided the 16 T cell receptor beta chains below, sequenced in a study of beta chain features in type 1 diabetes. Expressed TCRB transcripts were sequenced after all isolated RNA was converted to cDNA. Sequencing used immunoSEQ multiplex PCR; TCRdb keeps in-frame clones, though not all of them. The sample carries nearly 350,000 clones, 8% recorded once. Sequencing was performed on central memory CD4+ T cells from blood. These receptors originate from a woman younger than 30 in good health.

V is TRBV5-1 and J is TRBJ1-2; D is unresolved. Germline CDR1 and CDR2: SGHRS and YFSETQ. This CDR3 spans 15 amino acids. V dropped 2 bases and J dropped 3 bases, with 14 bases sitting between them. DNA of the CDR3: TGCGCCAGCAGCTTAGCTGGACCGATCGACTATGGCTACACCTTC. It encodes CASSLAGPIDYGYTF.

This clone was seen only once. The V call is TRBV7-6, the J call TRBJ2-6; unclear D gene. The CDR3 runs to 14 residues. Germline assignment: CDR1 SGHVS and CDR2 FNYEAQ. V lost 5 bases to trimming and J lost 1 base, with 6 bases between them. The CDR3, as DNA: TGTGCCAGCAGCCTGCAGTCTGGGGCCAACGTCCTGACTTTC. Amino acid sequence: CASSLQSGANVLTF.

V is TRBV7-2 and J is TRBJ2-3; 7 bases are a match to TRBD2. Germline assignment: CDR1 SGHTA and CDR2 FQGNSA. Trimming cost V 1 base and J 5 bases; bases outside gene matches: 3. The CDR3 contains 14 residues. The CDR3 nucleotides read TGTGCCAGCAGCTTAGGGGGCGGGAGAGATACGCAGTATTTT. Protein sequence: CASSLGGGRDTQYF.

This clone has just a few counts. This chain uses TRBV7-2 with TRBJ2-4; D ambiguous. The CDR3 contains 15 residues. V was trimmed by 1 base and J by 2 bases, leaving 9 bases between them. Germline values: CDR1 SGHTA, CDR2 FQGNSA. CDR3 bases: TGTGCCAGCAGCTTAGAAGTCGTTTCCAAAAACATTCAGTACTTC. It translates to CASSLEVVSKNIQYF.

The CDR3 here is CASIRTLPEADTQYF. CDR3 nucleotides: TGTGCCAGCATTAGGACTCTCCCTGAGGCAGATACGCAGTATTTT. This chain uses TRBV6-6 with TRBJ2-3, with D maybe TRBD2 (5 bases). The CDR3 length is 15 residues. CDR1 MNHNY and CDR2 SVGAGI come from the germline V gene (reference sequence). V lost 7 bases and J 4 bases, leaving 18 bases between the germline ends.

This clone has only a few counts. The chain uses TRBV9 and TRBJ2-5, with no clear D. Judging by the DNA end, TRBJ2-7 fits better; the J call may be wrong. Germline-derived CDR1 and CDR2 are SGDLS and YYNGEE. There are 15 residues in the CDR3. CDR3 coding DNA: TGTGCCAGCAGCGCAACCGAACTGTTCGGCGGCGAGCAGTACTTC. Translating gives CASSATELFGGEQYF.

As regards this clone: A read error may account for a junction end that differs from germline. J is TRBJ2-6 and V is TRBV9; D is perhaps TRBD1 (6 bases). The CDR3 has 19 amino acids. The germline gives CDR1 SGDLS, CDR2 YYNGEE. CDR3 sequence: CACSVGPVTGASGANVLTF. The CDR3 DNA follows: TGTGCCTGCAGCGTAGGCCCCGTGACAGGCGCCTCTGGGGCCAACGTCCTGACTTTC.

The V gene is TRBV5-1, the J gene TRBJ1-1; 8 nucleotides align to TRBD1. CDR1 SGHRS and CDR2 YFSETQ come from the germline V gene. The CDR3 is 14 amino acids. V trimming: 5 bases; J trimming: 5 bases; junction bases outside the gene matches: 8. CDR3 loop: CASRYQGASTEAFF. The CDR3 DNA reads TGCGCCAGCAGATATCAGGGGGCGAGTACTGAAGCTTTCTTT. The full variable domain, with the rest looked up from reference TRBV5-1 and TRBJ1-1, is KAGVTQTPRYLIKTRGQQVTLSCSPISGHRSVSWYQQTPGQGLQFLFEYFSETQRNKGNFPGRFSGRQFSNSRSEMNVSTLELGDSALYLCASRYQGASTEAFFGQGTRLTVV.

The chain carries TRBV7-2 and TRBJ2-3; D possibly corresponds to TRBD1 (5 bases). This CDR3 has 14 amino acids. Germline loops: CDR1 SGHTA, CDR2 FQGNSA. V shed 4 bases and J shed 0 bases, with 8 bases lying between them. The CDR3 protein is CASSWTTSTDTQYF. CDR3 bases: TGTGCCAGCAGCTGGACAACTAGCACAGATACGCAGTATTTT.

This clone has a handful of counts. V and J are TRBV6-6 and TRBJ2-2, with D perhaps given as TRBD1 or TRBD2 (5 bases each). Germline CDR1 is MNHNY and CDR2 is SVGAGI (reference sequence). The CDR3 contains 15 residues. The V end lost 6 bases, the J end lost 2 bases, and 13 bases lay between the germline ends. CDR3 coding DNA: TGTGCCAGCAGGCCGGGGCTAGCTAACACCGGGGAGCTGTTTTTT. Its translation: CASRPGLANTGELFF.

This clone occurred a few times. The V and J genes are TRBV27 and TRBJ1-4; tentatively, D is TRBD1 (6 bases). The germline V gene has CDR1 MNHEY and CDR2 SMNVEV (reference sequence). V dropped 2 bases and J dropped 10 bases, with 17 bases sitting between them. The CDR3 is 15 amino acids. The CDR3 sequence is CASSLRFTGYAKLFF. The DNA for the CDR3 is TGTGCCAGCAGTTTACGGTTTACAGGGTACGCAAAACTGTTTTTT. The full variable domain, in which reference TRBV27 and TRBJ1-4 provide the parts outside the CDR3, is EAQVTQNPRYLITVTGKKLTVTCSQNMNHEYMSWYRQDPGLGLRQIYYSMNVEVTDKGDVPEGYKVSRKEKRNFPLILESPSPNQTSLYFCASSLRFTGYAKLFFGSGTQLSVL.

This clone showed up many times. V and J are TRBV9 and TRBJ1-2; D might be TRBD1 (6 bases). The CDR3 covers 14 residues. V lost 4 bases and J 8 bases, leaving 18 bases between the germline ends. Looked up from germline, CDR1 is SGDLS and CDR2 is YYNGEE. The CDR3 spells CASSPRLGGPGYTF. The CDR3 nucleotides are TGTGCCAGCAGCCCCCGTTTGGGGGGGCCAGGCTACACCTTC.

The chain uses TRBV7-3 and TRBJ2-1; 8 positions agree with TRBD1. Trimming at V came to 1 base and at J to 5 bases, leaving 7 bases not matched to a gene. Germline V lookup: CDR1 SGHTA, CDR2 FQGTGA. This CDR3 has 16 residues. CDR3 in amino acids: CASSLMDRVLNNEQFF. For the CDR3, the DNA is TGTGCCAGCAGCTTAATGGACAGGGTACTAAACAATGAGCAGTTCTTC.

Only a few counts were recorded for this clone. This chain links TRBV18 with TRBJ2-6; D is unresolved. The CDR3 is made up of 16 amino acids. V lost 3 bases and J lost 0, with 9 bases in between. Germline V CDR1 and CDR2: KGHSH, LQKENI. In DNA form, the CDR3 reads TGTGCCAGCTCACCCCGACAACACTCTGGGGCCAACGTCCTGACTTTC. It is translated as CASSPRQHSGANVLTF.

V and J are TRBV28 and TRBJ2-3; TRBD2 matches 13 bases. The germline V gene encodes CDR1 MDHEN and CDR2 SYDVKM. The CDR3 is made up of 15 amino acids. The trim removed 4 bases at V and 14 bases at J, leaving 12 bases unmatched. The CDR3 region is CASSWTSGSQLISYF. In DNA form, the CDR3 reads TGTGCCAGCAGTTGGACTAGCGGGAGTCAATTAATTTCGTATTTT.

This clone was detected ten times or more. The chain carries TRBV7-3 and TRBJ2-1; no reliable D call. Deletions cut 5 bases from V and 9 bases from J, with 17 bases between. CDR3 length equals 14 residues. Germline lookup yields CDR1 SGHTA and CDR2 FQGTGA. The CDR3 DNA is TGTGCCAGCAGCCGCGCTCAGGATTCGGGTGAGCAGTTCTTC. Protein product: CASSRAQDSGEQFF.